This T cell receptor (beta chain) was sequenced in a study of long-term antiretroviral therapy in people with HIV. Whole-study findings and limits: Repertoires with HIV possessed tighter CDR3 length spans than those of controls.

Researchers ran immunoSEQ v3.0 at survey level. Researchers set sequencing to target about 35,000-55,000 T-cell genomes per sample. Some clones are missing from TCRdb's copy, which holds only in-frame ones; the method was immunoSEQ multiplex PCR. The sample holds almost 35,000 clones; 70% to 90% are singletons and the top ten take about 4.8%. Worth noting for this clone: Its target is not known.

J was trimmed by 3 bases and V by 5 bases; bases with no gene match: 6. Germline CDR1 and CDR2: MNHNS and SASEGT. This CDR3 comprises 14 residues. The sequence derives from a woman between 25 and 40 years old with HIV. Specimen: unsorted PBMCs, collected 2.7 to 2.9 years before starting antiretroviral therapy. The gene calls are TRBV6-1 and TRBJ1-2; 7 positions agree with TRBD1. The CDR3 nucleotides read TGTGCCAGCAGTTCGGCCGGGACAGACTATGGCTACACCTTC. Residues: CASSSAGTDYGYTF.